This T cell receptor (beta chain) appears in the sequencing data of a study of regulatory T cells in long-lasting Graves disease (dated by TCRdb to the early 2020s). About the investigation overall: Patients with newly diagnosed Graves' disease had been on antithyroid drugs for under 3 months. The study took place in China and was registered as a clinical trial. A total of around 35 samples were covered by TCR sequencing, comprising approximately 13 persistent and approximately 20 newly diagnosed Graves' disease patients. Peripheral blood TCR sequencing and RNA sequencing compared persistent Graves' disease patients with newly diagnosed Graves' disease patients. On the study overall, not on this receptor specifically: Persistent Graves' disease patients showed lower TCR Shannon entropy and fewer highly expanded clones than newly diagnosed patients, suggesting clonal expansion. Only peripheral blood was studied, because thyroid tissue, the primary lesion, was inaccessible. Patients with persistent disease shared more public clonotypes (over 2,500) than newly diagnosed patients did (around 930). Sequencing and analysis were limited to the TCR beta chain. Persistent disease showed preferential use of TRBV28, TRBJ1-2 and TRBJ2-5, whereas newly diagnosed disease favored TRBV20-1 and TRBJ2-1. The authors acknowledged the small sample size as a limitation that may reduce accuracy.

The germline V gene sets CDR1 to MGHRA and CDR2 to YSYEKL. The CDR3 sequence holds 16 residues, the cysteine and phenylalanine included. Only the CDR3 part of the read is kept: 48 bases, read in frame from the first base. The V and J ends are trimmed by 4 bases and 2 bases, leaving 15 bases between them. Per the publication, the time point label means: newly diagnosed GD, antithyroid drugs for less than 3 months. RNA was extracted from PBMCs in TRIzol for both TCR sequencing and RNA sequencing. The diagnosis of Graves' disease followed American Thyroid Association guidelines. The patients came from an endocrinology department in Xi'an, China. From each patient, about 8.9 milliliters of peripheral blood was collected into an EDTA anticoagulant tube. Ficoll Paque Plus density gradient separation was used to isolate PBMCs, and no further T cell sorting was performed. An Agilent 2100 Bioanalyzer and agarose gel were used to check RNA quality, while a NanoDrop 2000 measured RNA concentration.

The library was prepared using multiplex PCR. Sequencing was performed on an Illumina HiSeq 4000. TCR beta libraries were built with iRepertoire HTBI primers and Arm-PCR amplification of CDR3 regions. Before sequencing, the PCR products went through gel purification. In the source study's methods: Across samples, about 64 TRBV and 15 or so TRBJ segments were identified and used for gene usage analysis of CDR3 amino acid clonotypes. COPE and FqMerger were used to merge filtered high-quality paired reads into contigs. BLAST was used to align contigs to IMGT TRBV, TRBD and TRBJ reference genes, with CDR3 defined following IMGT. Highly expanded clones were defined as clonotypes with a frequency above 0.1%. Repertoire diversity was measured by Shannon entropy, and V-J evenness by the Gini coefficient. Public clonotypes were defined as clonotypes shared by more than one individual. TCRdb took the public reads, trimmed them with fastp at Q25, ran MiXCR for clone calling and kept in-frame beta chains. Duplicate CDR3 protein sequences are folded into a single record with the most common DNA and genes. The V and J calls come from TCRdb's annotation, not from the publication. Present in this sample are roughly 500,000 distinct CDR3 sequences, about 13% of which were seen just once. The ten largest make up roughly a tenth of the sample.

A note on this clonotype: It has no known antigen specificity. Within one base of it there is no much larger clone, and no base qualities were kept.

Separately, the same data were catalogued under a study of T cells in Graves' hyperthyroidism and ophthalmopathy. Per the second study: A patient counted as having stable Graves' hyperthyroidism if no progression to ophthalmopathy occurred over 18 months of follow-up. Hyperthyroidism patients were newly diagnosed, had a disease duration of under 2 months, and were aged 18 to 65 years. The study excluded patients with uncontrolled infections, other autoimmune diseases, pregnancy or lactation. Diagnoses relied on clinical symptoms, serum thyroxine and TRAb, thyroid ultrasound and orbital computed tomography. For the first round of RT-PCR on the TCR CDR3, the HTBI primer set was used together with the Qiagen OneStep RT-PCR kit. Most expanded thyroid clonotypes (frequency above 0.001) were also detected in blood, suggesting blood repertoires may reflect thyroid immune responses. Ophthalmopathy was separated from stable hyperthyroidism by a 13 V-J signature model, with around 90% sensitivity and 81% to 82% specificity obtained in cross-validation and 80%/75% obtained in testing. During validation, the model predicted progression to ophthalmopathy a median of roughly six months ahead of onset, with around 71% sensitivity and 72.22% specificity. TCR V-J signatures able to tell the groups apart were searched for in a discovery cohort of 90 to 100 patients, of whom over 40 had Graves' ophthalmopathy and about 60 had stable Graves' hyperthyroidism. Prospective prediction of ophthalmopathy was tested in an independent validation cohort consisting of 18 hyperthyroidism patients and approximately 16 patients who later progressed to ophthalmopathy. The roughly 100 discovery patients were randomly divided into training and test sets at a 7:3 ratio. Thyroid tissue and blood T-cell repertoires from about six Graves' hyperthyroidism patients were also compared in the study. After blood sampling, hyperthyroidism patients were treated with methimazole at a starting dose of 30 mg daily, and ophthalmopathy patients were treated with high-dose intravenous methylprednisolone. A second multiplex PCR round built the libraries, followed by size selection and purification. The libraries were sequenced on an Illumina HiSeq2000 using paired-end 100 bp reads. SOAPnuke was used to process the raw data, removing reads that contained adapters or uncalled bases, had a mean Phred below 15, or lacked an exact match to the constant primer or identifier. High-quality paired reads were merged with COPE v1.2.5, and unique nucleotide sequences were defined as clonotypes. MiTCR v1.1 was used to align clonotypes to the IMGT TRBV, TRBD and TRBJ reference segments. The analysis was restricted to V-J combinations with a frequency above 0.0001, which together covered over 99% of the repertoires. The TCS score was defined as the ratio of F50 (clonal expansion) to E x V (chaos), calculated using BLOSUM62-based TCRdist between CDR3 peptides within each V-J. Welch's t-statistics and random forest reduced 450 to 600 V-J features to roughly 13, which were used in a naive Bayes classifier (R e1071). No statistical method was used to fix the sample size in advance, and group allocation was not hidden from the investigators. The paper reports TCR Vbeta CDR3 sequencing of more than 120 peripheral blood samples: approximately 41 ophthalmopathy, 70 to 85 hyperthyroidism and around 17 progressor patients.

Sample: peripheral blood mononuclear cells (PBMCs), taken at new diagnosis, from a patient treated with antithyroid drugs. The source is a man aged 30 to 39 with Graves disease. Donor details come from another sample of the same person, matched by shared clones. The chain was built from TRBV4-1 and TRBJ1-3; no D segment can be confidently identified. The DNA sequence follows: TGCGCCAGCAGCCGAGATGTCCCGTCCCCTGGAAACACCATATATTTT. Translated, it reads CASSRDVPSPGNTIYF.